Each of the 27 T cell receptor beta chains below was sequenced from the same sample in a study of T cells expressing NK-cell markers. For each CDR3 protein, TCRdb gives one entry from its re-call of the 5' RACE reads, without DNA. The sample features some 280,000 distinct CDR3 sequences, with approximately 0.42% in its top ten. Source material: blood T cells: a sorted CD56 or NKG2C T cell subset, CD4+ or CD8+ T cells, or bulk PBMC T cells (not recorded which). The receptor set was obtained from a man in his late teens or twenties in good health.

CDR3 region: CRAGRGASGRTDTQYF. V gene TRBV20-1 combines with J gene TRBJ2-3; the TRBD2 assignment by TCRdb is unverifiable without DNA. Germline values: CDR1 DFQATT, CDR2 SNEGSKA (reference sequence). The length of the CDR3 is 16 residues.

The chain combines TRBV5-4 with TRBJ2-2; TCRdb indicates TRBD1, and absent DNA this call remains unverified. The CDR3 length is 14 residues. In germline, CDR1 is SGHNT, CDR2 YYREEE (reference sequence). This CDR3 is CASSSQGRTGELFF.

The rearrangement links TRBV4-2 to TRBJ2-7; absent DNA, TCRdb's TRBD2 call cannot be checked. The CDR3 spans 15 residues. Germline V gene data show CDR1 as LGHNA and CDR2 as YNFKEQ. Here the CDR3 reads CASSQDLLALNEQYF.

Measured by frequency, this clonotype is medium-sized. This chain uses TRBV19 with TRBJ2-1; TCRdb calls TRBD1, which cannot be checked without DNA. This CDR3 has 14 residues. Germline values: CDR1 LNHDA, CDR2 SQIVND (reference sequence). CDR3 sequence: CASSMTGQGSEQFF.

The rearrangement links TRBV20-1 to TRBJ2-3; TCRdb indicates TRBD2, and absent DNA this call remains unverified. Germline V gene data show CDR1 as DFQATT and CDR2 as SNEGSKA (reference sequence). The CDR3 loop spans 13 amino acids. The CDR3 sequence is CSASGRAFYTQYF.

V is TRBV4-2 and J is TRBJ2-2. Germline CDR1 reads LGHNA; CDR2 reads YNFKEQ. The length of the CDR3 is 15 residues. CDR3 sequence: CASSQNGRNTGELFF.

The V call is TRBV5-8, the J call TRBJ2-7; lacking DNA, the TRBD1 call made by TCRdb goes unchecked. The CDR3 covers 11 residues. From germline, CDR1 is SGHTS and CDR2 YDEGEE. The CDR3 sequence: CASPGPFEQYF.

The gene calls are TRBV14 and TRBJ2-7. The germline V gene encodes CDR1 SGHDN and CDR2 FVKESK. The CDR3 spans 11 residues. Here the CDR3 reads CASSIYYEQYF.

V is TRBV20-1 and J is TRBJ1-5; the TCRdb call, TRBD1, lacks DNA for checking. Germline V CDR1 and CDR2: DFQATT, SNEGSKA (reference sequence). CDR3 length equals 15 residues. This chain's CDR3 is CSAMGEWGSNQPQHF.

This chain uses TRBV4-3 with TRBJ2-5. Per germline, CDR1 LGHNA and CDR2 YSLEER. This CDR3 has 18 amino acids. The CDR3 here is CASSQDLVGALGQETQYF.

This chain connects TRBV19 to TRBJ2-7; the TRBD2 assignment by TCRdb is unverifiable without DNA. The germline V gene encodes CDR1 LNHDA and CDR2 SQIVND (reference sequence). CDR3 length: 17 amino acids. The CDR3: CASSIFRSGRLSEEQYF.

The V and J genes are TRBV7-6 and TRBJ2-1; with no DNA, the TCRdb D assignment of TRBD1 cannot be verified. This CDR3 region has 17 residues. Germline lookup yields CDR1 SGHVS and CDR2 FNYEAQ. CDR3 in amino acids: CASSFMSGMGSNNEQFF.

The rearrangement uses TRBV5-5 and TRBJ2-5; as DNA is missing, the TRBD2 call by TCRdb cannot be tested. Germline V lookup: CDR1 SGHKS, CDR2 YYEKEE (reference sequence). There are 17 residues in the CDR3. CDR3 sequence: CASSPLSRNRYQETQYF.

The chain uses TRBV30 and TRBJ2-2; there is no DNA to check the TCRdb D call of TRBD1. Germline CDR1 and CDR2: GTSNPN and SVGIG (reference sequence). The CDR3 loop spans 13 amino acids. The CDR3 protein is CAWRGTGTGELFF.

V and J are TRBV19 and TRBJ2-5; TCRdb's D call of TRBD1 is untestable without DNA. The CDR3 runs to 17 residues. Germline CDR1 is LNHDA and CDR2 is SQIVND (reference sequence). The CDR3 sequence: CASSIGARDRRQETQYF.

The J gene is TRBJ1-2, the V gene TRBV20-1; TCRdb's D gene call, TRBD1, goes unchecked for lack of DNA. The V gene's germline CDR1 is DFQATT and CDR2 SNEGSKA (reference sequence). This CDR3 region has 13 residues. This chain's CDR3 is CSARAGGSYGYTF.

This rearrangement joins TRBV11-2 to TRBJ1-6; TCRdb designates TRBD1, a call that cannot be tested without DNA. The CDR3 spans 15 residues. Germline loops: CDR1 SGHAT, CDR2 FQNNGV. CDR3 protein: CASSLAGIEGSPLHF.

This chain connects TRBV6-2 or TRBV6-3 to TRBJ1-1. Germline values: CDR1 MNHEY, CDR2 SVGEGT. The CDR3 extends over 13 amino acids. CDR3 loop: CASRADPPPEAFF.

The chain has TRBV12-3 or TRBV12-4 and TRBJ2-2; without DNA, the TCRdb call of TRBD2 cannot be checked. CDR3 length: 18 residues. The CDR3 sequence is CASRGPGLAGDYTGELFF.

CDR3: CASSLQGQAGANVLTF. The chain links TRBV12-3 or TRBV12-4 to TRBJ2-6; no DNA is available, so the TRBD1 call from TCRdb remains unchecked. The CDR3 length is 16 residues.

The rearrangement joins TRBV12-3 or TRBV12-4 to TRBJ2-3. The CDR3 runs 13 residues. This CDR3 reads CASSYGDADTQYF.

V is TRBV29-1 and J is TRBJ2-3; TCRdb selects TRBD2, and the lack of DNA leaves this call unchecked. Germline CDR1 reads SQVTM; CDR2 reads ANQGSEA. This CDR3 contains 13 residues. CDR3: CSAPGLLTDTQYF.

The J gene is TRBJ2-7, the V gene TRBV2; TCRdb calls TRBD1, which cannot be checked without DNA. The CDR3 covers 13 residues. Germline CDR1 SNHLY, CDR2 FYNNEI. CDR3: CASRGTENYEQYF.

The gene calls are TRBV12-3 or TRBV12-4 and TRBJ2-5. The CDR3 sequence is 13 residues long. The CDR3 loop is CASFGRHQETQYF.

The chain uses TRBV29-1 and TRBJ1-1; the TCRdb D gene call, TRBD1, has no DNA to confirm it. Per germline, CDR1 SQVTM and CDR2 ANQGSEA. The CDR3 contains 14 residues. CDR3: CSVEEGRGYTEAFF. The complete variable domain, with remaining parts taken from reference TRBV29-1 and TRBJ1-1, reads SAVISQKPSRDICQRGTSLTIQCQVDSQVTMMFWYRQQPGQSLTLIATANQGSEATYESGFVIDKFPISRPNLTFSTLTVSNMSPEDSSIYLCSVEEGRGYTEAFFGQGTRLTVV.

The chain joins TRBV4-2 to TRBJ2-1; the TCRdb call, TRBD1, lacks DNA for checking. This CDR3 comprises 17 residues. Germline V gives CDR1 LGHNA, CDR2 YNFKEQ. This CDR3 is CASSQFQGGSSYNEQFF.

The gene calls are TRBV25-1 and TRBJ2-1. Per the germline V gene, CDR1 is MGHDK and CDR2 is SYGVNS. The CDR3 covers 14 residues. This CDR3 reads CASSKQKTYNEQFF.